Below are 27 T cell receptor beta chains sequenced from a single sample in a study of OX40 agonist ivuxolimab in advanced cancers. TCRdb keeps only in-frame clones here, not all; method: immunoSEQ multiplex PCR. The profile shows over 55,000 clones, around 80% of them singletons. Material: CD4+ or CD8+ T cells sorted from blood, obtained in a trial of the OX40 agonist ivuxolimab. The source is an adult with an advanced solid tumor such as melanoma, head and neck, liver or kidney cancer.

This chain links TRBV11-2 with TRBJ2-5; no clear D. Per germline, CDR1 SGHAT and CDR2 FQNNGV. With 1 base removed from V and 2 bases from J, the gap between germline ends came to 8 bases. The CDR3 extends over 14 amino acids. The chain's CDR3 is CASSLAVGQETQYF. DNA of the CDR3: TGTGCCAGCAGCTTAGCTGTCGGACAAGAGACCCAGTACTTC. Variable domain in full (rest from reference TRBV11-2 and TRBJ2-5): EAGVAQSPRYKIIEKRQSVAFWCNPISGHATLYWYQQILGQGPKLLIQFQNNGVVDDSQLPKDRFSAERLKGVDSTLKIQPAKLEDSAVYLCASSLAVGQETQYFGPGTRLLVL.

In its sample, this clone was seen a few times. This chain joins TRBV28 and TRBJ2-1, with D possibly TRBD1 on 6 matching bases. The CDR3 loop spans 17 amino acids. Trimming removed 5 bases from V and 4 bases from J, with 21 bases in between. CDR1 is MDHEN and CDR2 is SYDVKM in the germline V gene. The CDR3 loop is CASSPPTGALLYNEQFF. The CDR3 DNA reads TGTGCCAGCAGTCCCCCGACAGGAGCACTCCTTTACAATGAGCAGTTCTTC.

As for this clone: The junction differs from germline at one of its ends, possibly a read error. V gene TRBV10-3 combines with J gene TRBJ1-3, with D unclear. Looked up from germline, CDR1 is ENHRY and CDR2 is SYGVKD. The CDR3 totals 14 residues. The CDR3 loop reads CASSAMGSGNTIYF. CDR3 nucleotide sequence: TGTGCCAGCAGTGCCATGGGATCAGGAAACACCATATATTTT.

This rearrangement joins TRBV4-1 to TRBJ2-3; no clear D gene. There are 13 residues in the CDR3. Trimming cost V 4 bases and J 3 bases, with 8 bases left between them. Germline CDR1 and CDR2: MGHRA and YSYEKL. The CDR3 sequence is CASSLGRTDTQYF. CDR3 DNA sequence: TGCGCCAGCAGCCTCGGTAGGACAGATACGCAGTATTTT.

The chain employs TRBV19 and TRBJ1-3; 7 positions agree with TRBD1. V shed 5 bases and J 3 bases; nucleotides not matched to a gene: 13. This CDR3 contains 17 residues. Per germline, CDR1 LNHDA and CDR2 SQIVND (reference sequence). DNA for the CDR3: TGTGCCAGTAGTCACACCGCCGGGACAGAGAGTGGAAACACCATATATTTT. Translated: CASSHTAGTESGNTIYF.

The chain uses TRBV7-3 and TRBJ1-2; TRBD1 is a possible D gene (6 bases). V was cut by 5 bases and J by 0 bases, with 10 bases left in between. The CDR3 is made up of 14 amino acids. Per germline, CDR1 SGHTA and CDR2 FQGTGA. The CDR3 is CASSKGGSNYGYTF. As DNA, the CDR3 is TGTGCCAGCAGCAAAGGGGGGTCTAACTATGGCTACACCTTC.

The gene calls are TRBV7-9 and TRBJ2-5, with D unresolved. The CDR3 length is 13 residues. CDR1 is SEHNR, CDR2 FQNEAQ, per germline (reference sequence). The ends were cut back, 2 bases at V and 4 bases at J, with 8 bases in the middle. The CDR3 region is CASSLQVRETQYF. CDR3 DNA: TGTGCCAGCAGCTTACAGGTCCGAGAGACCCAGTACTTC.

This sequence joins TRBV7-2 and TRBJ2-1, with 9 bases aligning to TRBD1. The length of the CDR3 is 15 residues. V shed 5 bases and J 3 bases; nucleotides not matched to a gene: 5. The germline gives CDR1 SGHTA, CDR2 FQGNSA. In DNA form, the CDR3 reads TGTGCCAGCAGCGATAAGACAGGGGGCTACAATGAGCAGTTCTTC. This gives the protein CASSDKTGGYNEQFF.

CDR3 amino acids: CASSPIEDGQNTEAFF. As DNA, the CDR3 is TGTGCCAGCAGCCCCATAGAGGACGGACAGAACACTGAAGCTTTCTTT. The J gene is TRBJ1-1, the V gene TRBV7-9; tentative D call: TRBD1 (5 bases). Germline V gives CDR1 SEHNR, CDR2 FQNEAQ (reference sequence). Trimming pared 5 bases from V and 1 base from J, leaving 17 bases between. This CDR3 is built from 16 residues.

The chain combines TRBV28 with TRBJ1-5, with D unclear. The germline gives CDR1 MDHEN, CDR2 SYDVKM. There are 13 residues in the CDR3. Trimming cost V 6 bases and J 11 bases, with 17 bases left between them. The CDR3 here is CASSSPPGRTQHF. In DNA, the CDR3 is TGTGCCAGCAGCTCCCCCCCGGGCCGGACCCAGCATTTT.

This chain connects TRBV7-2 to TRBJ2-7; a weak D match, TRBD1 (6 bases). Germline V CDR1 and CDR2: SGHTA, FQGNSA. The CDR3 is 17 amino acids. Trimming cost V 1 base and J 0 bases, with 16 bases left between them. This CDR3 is CASSLEGFRGSSYEQYF. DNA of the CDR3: TGTGCCAGCAGCTTAGAAGGGTTTAGGGGGAGCTCCTACGAGCAGTACTTC.

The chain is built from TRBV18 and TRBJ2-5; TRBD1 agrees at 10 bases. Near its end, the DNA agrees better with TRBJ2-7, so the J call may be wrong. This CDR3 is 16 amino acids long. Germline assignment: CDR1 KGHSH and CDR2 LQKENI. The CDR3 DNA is TGTGCCAGCTCACCAAGTGGGGACAGGGGTTCCAACGAGCAGTACTTC. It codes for CASSPSGDRGSNEQYF.

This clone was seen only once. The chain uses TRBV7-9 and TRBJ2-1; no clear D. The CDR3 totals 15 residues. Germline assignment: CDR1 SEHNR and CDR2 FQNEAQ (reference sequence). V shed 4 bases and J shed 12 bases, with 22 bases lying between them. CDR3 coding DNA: TGTGCCAGCAGCTCTGAGACCCGGCTGGGAAGACGGCAGTTCTTC. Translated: CASSSETRLGRRQFF.

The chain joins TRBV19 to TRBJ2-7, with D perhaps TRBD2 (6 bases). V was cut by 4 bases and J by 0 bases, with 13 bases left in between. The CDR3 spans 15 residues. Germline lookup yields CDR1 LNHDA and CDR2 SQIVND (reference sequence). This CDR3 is CASSSTSGSSYEQYF. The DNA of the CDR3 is TGTGCCAGTAGTAGCACGTCCGGGAGCTCCTACGAGCAGTACTTC. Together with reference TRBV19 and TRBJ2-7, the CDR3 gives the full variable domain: DGGITQSPKYLFRKEGQNVTLSCEQNLNHDAMYWYRQDPGQGLRLIYYSQIVNDFQKGDIAEGYSVSREKKESFPLTVTSAQKNPTAFYLCASSSTSGSSYEQYFGPGTRLTVT.

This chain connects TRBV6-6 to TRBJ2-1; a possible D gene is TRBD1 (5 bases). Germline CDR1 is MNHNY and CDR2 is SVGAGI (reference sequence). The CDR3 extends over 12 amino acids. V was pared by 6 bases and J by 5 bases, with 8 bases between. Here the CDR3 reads CASRRGDNEQFF. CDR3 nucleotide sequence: TGTGCCAGCAGAAGGGGCGACAATGAGCAGTTCTTC.

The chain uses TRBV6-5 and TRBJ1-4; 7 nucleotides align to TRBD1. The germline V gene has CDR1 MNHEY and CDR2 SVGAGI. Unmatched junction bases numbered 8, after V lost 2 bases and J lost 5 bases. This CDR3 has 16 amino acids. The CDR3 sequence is CASSYSFGTDNEKLFF. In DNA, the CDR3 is TGTGCCAGCAGTTACAGTTTCGGGACAGACAATGAAAAACTGTTTTTT.

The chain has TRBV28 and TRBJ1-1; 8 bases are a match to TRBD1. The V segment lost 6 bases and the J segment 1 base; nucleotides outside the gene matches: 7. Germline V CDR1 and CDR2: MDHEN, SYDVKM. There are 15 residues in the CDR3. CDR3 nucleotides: TGTGCCAGCAGAATAACGGGACAGGAGAACACTGAAGCTTTCTTT. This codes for CASRITGQENTEAFF.

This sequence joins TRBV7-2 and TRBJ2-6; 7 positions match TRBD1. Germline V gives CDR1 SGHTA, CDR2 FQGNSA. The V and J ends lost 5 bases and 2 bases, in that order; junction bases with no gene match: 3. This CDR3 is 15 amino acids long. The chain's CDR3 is CASSADRAGANVLTF. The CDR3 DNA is TGTGCCAGCAGCGCAGACAGGGCTGGGGCCAACGTCCTGACTTTC.

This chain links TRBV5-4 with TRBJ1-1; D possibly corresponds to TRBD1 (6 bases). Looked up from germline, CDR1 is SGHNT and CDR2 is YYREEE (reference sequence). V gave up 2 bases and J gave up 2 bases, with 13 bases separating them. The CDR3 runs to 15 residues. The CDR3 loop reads CASSFGGHGNTEAFF. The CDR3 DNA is TGTGCCAGCAGCTTTGGGGGCCACGGAAACACTGAAGCTTTCTTT.

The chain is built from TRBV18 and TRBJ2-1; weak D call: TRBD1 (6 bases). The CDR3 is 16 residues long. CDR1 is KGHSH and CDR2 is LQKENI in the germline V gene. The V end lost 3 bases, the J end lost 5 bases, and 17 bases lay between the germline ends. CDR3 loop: CASSPRVRQVNNEQFF. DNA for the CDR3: TGTGCCAGCTCACCGAGGGTTCGACAGGTAAACAATGAGCAGTTCTTC.

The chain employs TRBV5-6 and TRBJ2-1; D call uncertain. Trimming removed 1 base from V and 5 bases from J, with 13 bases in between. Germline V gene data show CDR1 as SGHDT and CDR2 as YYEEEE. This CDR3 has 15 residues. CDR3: CASSLNLLKNNEQFF. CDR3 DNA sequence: TGTGCCAGCAGCTTGAATCTCCTTAAGAACAATGAGCAGTTCTTC.

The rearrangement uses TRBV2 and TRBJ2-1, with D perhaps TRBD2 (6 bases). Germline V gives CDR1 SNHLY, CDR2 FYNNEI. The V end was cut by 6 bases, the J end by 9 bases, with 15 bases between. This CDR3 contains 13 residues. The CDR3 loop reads CASRGGPDSEQFF. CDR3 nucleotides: TGTGCCAGCAGGGGAGGACCAGATAGTGAGCAGTTCTTC.

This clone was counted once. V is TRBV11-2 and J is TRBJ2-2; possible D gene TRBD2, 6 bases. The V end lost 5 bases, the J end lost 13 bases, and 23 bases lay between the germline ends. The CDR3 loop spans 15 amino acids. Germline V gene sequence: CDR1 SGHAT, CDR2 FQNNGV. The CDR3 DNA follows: TGTGCCAGCAGCCCCTTGGGATTCGGGACTCCCTCGCTGTTTTTT. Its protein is CASSPLGFGTPSLFF.

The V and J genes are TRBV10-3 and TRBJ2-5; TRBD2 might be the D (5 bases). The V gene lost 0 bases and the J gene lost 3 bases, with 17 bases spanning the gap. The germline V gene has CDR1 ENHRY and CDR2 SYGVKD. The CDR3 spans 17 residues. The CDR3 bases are TGTGCCATCAGTGAGTCATCGGTTCGGGGTCCGAAAGAGACCCAGTACTTC. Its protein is CAISESSVRGPKETQYF.

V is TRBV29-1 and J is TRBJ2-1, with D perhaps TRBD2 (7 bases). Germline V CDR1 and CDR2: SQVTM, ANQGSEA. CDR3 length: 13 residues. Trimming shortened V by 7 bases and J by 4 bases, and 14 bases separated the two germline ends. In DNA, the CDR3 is TGCAGCGGCCAGAGGGGGGGTTACAATGAGCAGTTCTTC. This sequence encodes CSGQRGGYNEQFF.

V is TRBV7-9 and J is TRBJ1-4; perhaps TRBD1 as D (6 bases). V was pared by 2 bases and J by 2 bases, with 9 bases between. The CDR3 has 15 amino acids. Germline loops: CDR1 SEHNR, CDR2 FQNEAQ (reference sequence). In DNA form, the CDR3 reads TGTGCCAGCAGCTTAACAGGGAAGACTAATGAAAAACTGTTTTTT. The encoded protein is CASSLTGKTNEKLFF.

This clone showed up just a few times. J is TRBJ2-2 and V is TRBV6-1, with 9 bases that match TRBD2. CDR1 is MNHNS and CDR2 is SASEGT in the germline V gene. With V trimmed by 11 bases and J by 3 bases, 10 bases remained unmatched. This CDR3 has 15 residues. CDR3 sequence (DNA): TGTGCCGGATCTAGGGGACTAGCTTACACCGGGGAGCTGTTTTTT. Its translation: CAGSRGLAYTGELFF.